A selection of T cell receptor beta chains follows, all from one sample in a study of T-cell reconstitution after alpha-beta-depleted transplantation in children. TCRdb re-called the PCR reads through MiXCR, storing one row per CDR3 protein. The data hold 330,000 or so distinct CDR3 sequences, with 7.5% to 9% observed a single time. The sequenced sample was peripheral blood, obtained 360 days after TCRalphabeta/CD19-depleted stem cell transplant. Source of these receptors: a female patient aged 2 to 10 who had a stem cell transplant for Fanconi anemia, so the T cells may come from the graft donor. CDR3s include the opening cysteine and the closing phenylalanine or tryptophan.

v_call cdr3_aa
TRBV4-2 CASSQGYSGGKNIQYF
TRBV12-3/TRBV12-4 CAFSFVFSTSGKFYNEQFF
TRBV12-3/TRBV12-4 CASSWTADNQPQHF
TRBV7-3 CASSPLHQETQYF
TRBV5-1 CASSQVPGVGYTF
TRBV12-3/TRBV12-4 CASSLALGHLEDYTF
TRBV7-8 CASSHRGGVRSYNEQFF
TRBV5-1 CASSESDRGSLHF
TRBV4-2 CASSQVTRLVYNEQFF
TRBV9 CASSVGGSYNEQFF
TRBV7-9 CASSLVGNIQYF
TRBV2 CASSEGTGVTNYGYTF
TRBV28 CASSLWGLGRTPTDTQYF
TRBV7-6 CASSPSGTGNNEQFF
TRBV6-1 CASSDGVNNYGYTF
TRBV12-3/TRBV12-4 CASSLLGSRGYTF
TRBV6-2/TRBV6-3 CASSLTGRYQPQHF
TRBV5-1 CASSRRDIQNEQYF
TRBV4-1 CASSHVPGTGIEQYF
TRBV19 CASSISSGTEAFF